This record looks at one T cell receptor beta chain sequence and its context. The antigen is unknown. This specimen belongs to a study of T cells in Graves' hyperthyroidism and ophthalmopathy. Findings of the study overall: Appearing also in blood were most of the thyroid clonotypes expanded above 0.001.

No progression to ophthalmopathy during 18 months of follow-up defined stable disease. The source material, RNA transcripts, was used to amplify TCR beta CDR3 regions. First-round RT-PCR with HTBI primers amplified the TCR CDR3 region. Each CDR3 protein gets one entry after TCRdb re-called the multiplex PCR reads with MiXCR. In the table there are roughly 300,000 distinct CDR3 sequences, 15% to 20% of which are singletons. The sequenced sample was blood. This clonotype was sampled from a woman between 45 and 60 years old with Graves' hyperthyroidism.

The CDR3 coding sequence is TGTGCCAGTAGTGAACAGCGAGGTACTGAAGCTTTCTTT. It translates to CASSEQRGTEAFF. The chain joins TRBV19 to TRBJ1-1; D remains ambiguous. The germline V gene has CDR1 LNHDA and CDR2 SQIVND (reference sequence). The V gene lost 5 bases and the J gene lost 5 bases, with 12 bases spanning the gap. The CDR3 totals 13 residues.